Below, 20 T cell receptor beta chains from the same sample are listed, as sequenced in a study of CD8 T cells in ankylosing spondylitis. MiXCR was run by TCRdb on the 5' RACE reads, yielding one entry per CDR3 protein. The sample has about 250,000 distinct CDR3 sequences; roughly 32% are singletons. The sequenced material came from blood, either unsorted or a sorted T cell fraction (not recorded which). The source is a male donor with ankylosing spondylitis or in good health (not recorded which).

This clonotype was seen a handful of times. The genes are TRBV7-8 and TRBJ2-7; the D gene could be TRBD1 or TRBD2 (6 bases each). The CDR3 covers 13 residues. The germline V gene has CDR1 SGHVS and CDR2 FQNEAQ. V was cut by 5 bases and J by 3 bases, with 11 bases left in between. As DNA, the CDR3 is TGTGCCAGCAGCCCCCGGGGGCGCTACGAGCAGTACTTC. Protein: CASSPRGRYEQYF.

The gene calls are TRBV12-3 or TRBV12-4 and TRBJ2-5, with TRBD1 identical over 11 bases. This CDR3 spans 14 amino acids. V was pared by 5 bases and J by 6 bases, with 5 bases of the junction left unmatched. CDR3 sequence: CASSPRDRGKTQYF. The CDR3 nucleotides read TGTGCCAGCAGTCCCAGGGACAGGGGGAAGACCCAGTACTTC.

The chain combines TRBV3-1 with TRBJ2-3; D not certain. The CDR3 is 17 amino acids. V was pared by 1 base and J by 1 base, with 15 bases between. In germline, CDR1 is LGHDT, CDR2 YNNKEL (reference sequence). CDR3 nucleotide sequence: TGTGCCAGCAGCCAAGGGAGAGGACGGCGGCGCACAGATACGCAGTATTTT. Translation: CASSQGRGRRRTDTQYF.

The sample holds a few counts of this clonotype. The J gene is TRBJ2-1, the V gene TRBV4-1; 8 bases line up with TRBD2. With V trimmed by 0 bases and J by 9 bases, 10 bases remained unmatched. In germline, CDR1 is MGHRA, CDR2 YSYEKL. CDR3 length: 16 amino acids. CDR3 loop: CASSQDSRGGLGEQFF. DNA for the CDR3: TGCGCCAGCAGCCAAGATTCTCGGGGGGGGCTTGGTGAGCAGTTCTTC.

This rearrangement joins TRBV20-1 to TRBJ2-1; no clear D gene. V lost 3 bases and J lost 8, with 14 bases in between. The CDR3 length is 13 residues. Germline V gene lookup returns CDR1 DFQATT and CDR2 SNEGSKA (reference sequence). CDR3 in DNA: TGCAGTGCTAGTTCCGGGCTCGCCGATGAGCAGTTCTTC. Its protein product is CSASSGLADEQFF.

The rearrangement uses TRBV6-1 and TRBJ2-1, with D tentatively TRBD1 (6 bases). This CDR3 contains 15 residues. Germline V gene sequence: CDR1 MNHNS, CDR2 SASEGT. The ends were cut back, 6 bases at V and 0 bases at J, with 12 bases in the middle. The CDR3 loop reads CASSPGAASYNEQFF. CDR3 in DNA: TGTGCCAGCAGCCCAGGGGCAGCCTCCTACAATGAGCAGTTCTTC.

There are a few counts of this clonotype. The CDR3 DNA sequence: TGTGCCAGCAGTTTGGGACTAGCGGGGGCAGATACGCAGTATTTT. It encodes CASSLGLAGADTQYF. J is TRBJ2-3 and V is TRBV12-3 or TRBV12-4, with 14 bases aligning to TRBD2. This CDR3 is built from 15 residues. The trim removed 3 bases at V and 4 bases at J, leaving 0 bases unmatched.

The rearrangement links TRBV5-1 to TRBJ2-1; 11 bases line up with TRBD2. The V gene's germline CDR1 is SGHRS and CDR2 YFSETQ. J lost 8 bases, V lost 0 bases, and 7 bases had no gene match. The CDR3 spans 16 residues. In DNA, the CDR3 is TGCGCCAGCAGCTTGGGTAGCGGGGGGGCCCTGGATGAGCAGTTCTTC. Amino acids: CASSLGSGGALDEQFF.

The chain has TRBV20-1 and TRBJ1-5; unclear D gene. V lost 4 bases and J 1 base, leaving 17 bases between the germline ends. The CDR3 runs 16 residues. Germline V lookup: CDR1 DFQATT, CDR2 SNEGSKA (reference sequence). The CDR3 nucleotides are TGCAGTGCTACCGTAAACAGCCTTCTAAGCAATCAGCCCCAGCATTTT. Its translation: CSATVNSLLSNQPQHF.

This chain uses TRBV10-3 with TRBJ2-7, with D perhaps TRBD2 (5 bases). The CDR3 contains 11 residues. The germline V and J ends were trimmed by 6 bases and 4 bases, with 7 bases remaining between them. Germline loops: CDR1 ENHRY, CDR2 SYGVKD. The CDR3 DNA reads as TGTGCCATCAGCCGGGATTACGAGCAGTACTTC. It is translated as CAISRDYEQYF.

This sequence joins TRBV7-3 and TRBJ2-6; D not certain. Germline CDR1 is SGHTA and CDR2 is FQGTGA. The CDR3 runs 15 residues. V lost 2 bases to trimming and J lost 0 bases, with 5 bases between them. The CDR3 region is CASSLQDSGANVLTF. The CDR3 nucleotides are TGTGCCAGCAGCTTACAGGACTCTGGGGCCAACGTCCTGACTTTC.

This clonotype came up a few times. CDR3 region: CSARIRSSYNEQFF. In nucleotides, the CDR3 is TGCAGTGCTAGAATCCGTTCATCGTACAATGAGCAGTTCTTC. J is TRBJ2-1 and V is TRBV20-1, with D unresolved. Germline CDR1 is DFQATT and CDR2 is SNEGSKA (reference sequence). V lost 2 bases and J lost 4, with 12 bases in between. The CDR3 extends over 14 amino acids.

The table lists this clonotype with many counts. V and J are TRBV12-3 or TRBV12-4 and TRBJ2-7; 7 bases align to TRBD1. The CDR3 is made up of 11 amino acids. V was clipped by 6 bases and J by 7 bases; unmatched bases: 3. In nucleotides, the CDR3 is TGTGCCAGCAGCTCCAGGGGGGAGCAGTACTTC. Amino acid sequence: CASSSRGEQYF.

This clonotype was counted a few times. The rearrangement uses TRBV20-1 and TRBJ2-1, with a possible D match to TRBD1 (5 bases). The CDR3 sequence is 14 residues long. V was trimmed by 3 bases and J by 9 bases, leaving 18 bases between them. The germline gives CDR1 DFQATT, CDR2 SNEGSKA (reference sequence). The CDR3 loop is CSASVPRRTSEQFF. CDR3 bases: TGCAGTGCTAGCGTTCCCAGGCGGACATCTGAGCAGTTCTTC.

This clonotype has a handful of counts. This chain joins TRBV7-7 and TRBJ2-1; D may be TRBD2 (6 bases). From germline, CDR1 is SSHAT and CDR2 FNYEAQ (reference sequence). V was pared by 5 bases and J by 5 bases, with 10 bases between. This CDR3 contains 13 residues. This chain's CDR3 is CASSQGLDNEQFF. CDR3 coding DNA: TGTGCCAGCAGCCAGGGACTGGACAATGAGCAGTTCTTC.

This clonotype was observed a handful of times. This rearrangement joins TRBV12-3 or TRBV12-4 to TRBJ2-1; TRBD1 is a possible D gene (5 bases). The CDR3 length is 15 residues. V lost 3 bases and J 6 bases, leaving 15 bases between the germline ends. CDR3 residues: CASSLVGARANEQFF. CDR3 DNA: TGTGCCAGCAGTTTGGTAGGGGCTAGGGCCAATGAGCAGTTCTTC.

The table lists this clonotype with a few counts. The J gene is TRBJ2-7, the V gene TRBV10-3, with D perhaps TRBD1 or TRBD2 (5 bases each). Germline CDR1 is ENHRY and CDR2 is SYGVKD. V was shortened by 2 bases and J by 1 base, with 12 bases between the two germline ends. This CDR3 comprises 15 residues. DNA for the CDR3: TGTGCCATCAGTGAGACCCGGGACGGGTCCTACGAGCAGTACTTC. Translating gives CAISETRDGSYEQYF.

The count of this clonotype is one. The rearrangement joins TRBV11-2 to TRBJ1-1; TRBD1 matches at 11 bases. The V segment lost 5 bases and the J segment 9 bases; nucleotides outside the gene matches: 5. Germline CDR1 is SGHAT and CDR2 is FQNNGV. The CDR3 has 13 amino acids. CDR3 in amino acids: CASSGWTGGKAFF. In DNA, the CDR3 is TGTGCCAGCAGCGGATGGACAGGGGGCAAAGCTTTCTTT. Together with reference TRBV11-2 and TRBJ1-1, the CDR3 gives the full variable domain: EAGVAQSPRYKIIEKRQSVAFWCNPISGHATLYWYQQILGQGPKLLIQFQNNGVVDDSQLPKDRFSAERLKGVDSTLKIQPAKLEDSAVYLCASSGWTGGKAFFGQGTRLTVV.

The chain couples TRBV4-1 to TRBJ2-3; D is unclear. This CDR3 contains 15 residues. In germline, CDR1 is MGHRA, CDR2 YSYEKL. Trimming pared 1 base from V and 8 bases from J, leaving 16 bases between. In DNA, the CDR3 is TGCGCCAGCAGCCAAGTTGAAGGATGGATGGGTACGCAGTATTTT. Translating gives CASSQVEGWMGTQYF.

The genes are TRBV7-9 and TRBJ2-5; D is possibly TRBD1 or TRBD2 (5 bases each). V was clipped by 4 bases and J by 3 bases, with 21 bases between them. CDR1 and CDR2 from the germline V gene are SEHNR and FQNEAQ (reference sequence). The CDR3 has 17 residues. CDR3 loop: CASSSQADTPLKETQYF. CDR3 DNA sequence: TGTGCCAGCAGCTCCCAAGCGGACACCCCTCTGAAAGAGACCCAGTACTTC.